Below, one TCR beta chain is given with its context. Per the original methods: The authors estimated nucleated cell counts from reference gene primer amplification. Here immunoSEQ multiplex PCR was the method, and the copy in TCRdb shows in-frame clones only, minus some. That table supplies the V and J calls and clone size; D and trimming were determined from the DNA. The repertoire holds tens of thousands of clones, with 80% as singletons. The data stem from a study of blood T cell repertoires in COVID-19. About the study: Acute and convalescent COVID-19 samples came from the United States, Italy and Spain. Sources were T cells, B-cell-depleted T cells, or PBMCs; the material itself was cDNA or gDNA.

The sample was peripheral blood. The sequence was collected from a human donor in a cohort sampled during active COVID-19.

The CDR3 region has the DNA TGTGCCAGCAGGCCGACAGGGACCTGGGAGACCCAGTACTTC. Its translation: CASRPTGTWETQYF. The gene calls are TRBV6-6 and TRBJ2-5; 7 nucleotides line up with TRBD1. The CDR3 contains 14 residues. Germline assignment: CDR1 MNHNY and CDR2 SVGAGI (reference sequence). The J segment lost 5 bases and the V segment lost 6 bases, leaving 9 bases of the junction unmatched.